This T cell receptor beta chain stems from a study of cytomegalovirus exposure and HLA in healthy donors. Study-level background: Among the approximately 400 genotyped donors, around 85% were placed in the Caucasian-associated ancestry cluster. Points from the study as a whole: Several V segments, TRBV6-2 and TRBV6-3 among them, could not be told apart and were dropped. In a later analysis, 15,000 to 20,000 TCR beta sequences were associated with HLA alleles at 0.05 false discovery rate.

The study sampled nominally healthy donors, though unrecorded immune exposures were likely. Researchers ran the PCR with 60 Vbeta and 13 Jbeta primers. The data were produced by immunoSEQ multiplex PCR, yet TCRdb's version contains in-frame clones alone and is incomplete. The table includes 130,000 or so clones, roughly four fifths detected once. Turning to this clone: Its antigen remains unknown. At one end the junction does not follow the germline gene, possibly because of a read error.

Germline lookup yields CDR1 MGHRA and CDR2 YSYEKL. The CDR3 length is 16 residues. The chain carries TRBV4-1 and TRBJ1-3; a weak D match, TRBD1 (5 bases). Sequencing was performed on PBMCs. This receptor was taken from a female donor in good health and CMV-seropositive. CDR3 sequence: CASSLRSGNSGNTIYF. DNA for the CDR3: TGTGCCAGCAGCCTCCGCTCAGGGAACTCTGGAAACACCATATATTTT.